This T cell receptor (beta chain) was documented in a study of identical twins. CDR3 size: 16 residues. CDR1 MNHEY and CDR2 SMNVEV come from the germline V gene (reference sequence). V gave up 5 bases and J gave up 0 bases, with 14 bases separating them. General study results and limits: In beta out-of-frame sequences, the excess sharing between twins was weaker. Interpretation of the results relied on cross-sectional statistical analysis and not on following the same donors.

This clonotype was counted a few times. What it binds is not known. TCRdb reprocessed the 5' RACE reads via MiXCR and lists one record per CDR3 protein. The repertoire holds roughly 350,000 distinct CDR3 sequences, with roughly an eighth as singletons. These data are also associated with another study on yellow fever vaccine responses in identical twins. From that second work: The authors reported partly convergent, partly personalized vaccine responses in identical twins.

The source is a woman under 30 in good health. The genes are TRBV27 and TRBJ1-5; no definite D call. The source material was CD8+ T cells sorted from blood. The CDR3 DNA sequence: TGTGCCAGCAGTCTTACAGTTTTGACTAGCAATCAGCCCCAGCATTTT. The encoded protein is CASSLTVLTSNQPQHF.